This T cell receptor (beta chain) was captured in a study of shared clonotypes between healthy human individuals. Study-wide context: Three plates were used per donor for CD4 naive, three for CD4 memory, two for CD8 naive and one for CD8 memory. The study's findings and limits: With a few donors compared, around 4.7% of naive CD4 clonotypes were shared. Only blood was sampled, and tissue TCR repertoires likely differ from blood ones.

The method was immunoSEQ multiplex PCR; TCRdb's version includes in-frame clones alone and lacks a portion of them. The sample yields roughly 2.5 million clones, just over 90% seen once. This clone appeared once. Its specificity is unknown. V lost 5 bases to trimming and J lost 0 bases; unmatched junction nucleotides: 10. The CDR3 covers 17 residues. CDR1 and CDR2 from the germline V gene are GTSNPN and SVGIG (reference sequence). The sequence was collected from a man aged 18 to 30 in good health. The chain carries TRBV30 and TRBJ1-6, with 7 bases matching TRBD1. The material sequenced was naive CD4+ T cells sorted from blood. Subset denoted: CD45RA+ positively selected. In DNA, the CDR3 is TGTGCCTGGCTCCACCGGGACAGCATCTCCTATAATTCACCCCTCCACTTT. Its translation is CAWLHRDSISYNSPLHF.